This TCR beta chain is drawn from a study of T cells in Graves' hyperthyroidism and ophthalmopathy. Study summary: Specimen type is peripheral blood, collected at initial diagnosis prior to any treatment.

As for this clonotype: Being one base from a much bigger clone, this may be a read error.

A Clinical Activity Score of at least 3, a NOSPECS grade of at least 4 and a duration under 3 months were recorded in the ophthalmopathy patients. Amplification targeted TCR beta CDR3 regions from RNA transcripts. HTBI primers were used for first-round RT-PCR of the TCR CDR3. TCRdb used MiXCR to reprocess the multiplex PCR reads, holding one entry per CDR3 protein. The sample shows about 640,000 distinct CDR3 sequences, less than 25% of them seen only once. This CDR3 has 12 residues. The germline V and J ends were trimmed by 3 bases and 10 bases, with 13 bases remaining between them. Germline lookup yields CDR1 DFQATT and CDR2 SNEGSKA (reference sequence).

V gene TRBV20-1 combines with J gene TRBJ2-1, with a tentative D call TRBD2 (7 bases). This receptor was identified in a man aged 25 to 45 with Graves' ophthalmopathy. Sequencing was carried out using blood. CDR3 coding DNA: TGCAGTGCTAGGGGAGGGGGGCCCGAGCAGTTCTTC. Translation: CSARGGGPEQFF.